The 15 T cell receptor beta chains in this list originate from one sample, sequenced in a study of CD8 T cells in ankylosing spondylitis. From the 5' RACE reads, TCRdb called clonotypes with MiXCR, one entry per CDR3 protein. The sample contains about 33,000 distinct CDR3 sequences, over 12% of which appear only once. Sequencing input: blood. Every receptor here comes from a male donor with ankylosing spondylitis or in good health (not recorded which).

This chain links TRBV28 with TRBJ1-6; 7 nucleotides align to TRBD1. This CDR3 has 13 residues. Germline assignment: CDR1 MDHEN and CDR2 SYDVKM. The trim removed 5 bases at V and 10 bases at J, leaving 5 bases unmatched. CDR3 sequence reads: CASSTGVGSPLHF. DNA for the CDR3: TGTGCCAGCAGTACAGGGGTAGGGTCACCCCTCCACTTT.

The gene calls are TRBV7-2 and TRBJ1-4, with 7 bases aligning to TRBD1. Trimming took 4 bases from V and 10 from J; bases not matched to a gene: 9. The CDR3 loop spans 14 amino acids. Germline-derived CDR1 and CDR2 are SGHTA and FQGNSA. Here the CDR3 reads CASSSQGQTGKLFF. The CDR3 DNA sequence: TGTGCCAGCAGCTCCCAGGGACAGACGGGAAAACTGTTTTTT. Variable domain in full (rest from reference TRBV7-2 and TRBJ1-4): GAGVSQSPSNKVTEKGKDVELRCDPISGHTALYWYRQSLGQGLEFLIYFQGNSAPDKSGLPSDRFSAERTGGSVSTLTIQRTQQEDSAVYLCASSSQGQTGKLFFGSGTQLSVL.

This chain connects TRBV12-3 or TRBV12-4 to TRBJ2-6, with D tentatively TRBD1 or TRBD2 (5 bases each). Trimming took 4 bases from V and 0 from J, leaving 13 bases between them. The CDR3 contains 17 residues. CDR3 protein: CASSSGTGSSGANVLTF. As DNA, the CDR3 is TGTGCCAGCAGTTCGGGGACGGGGAGCTCTGGGGCCAACGTCCTGACTTTC.

This chain connects TRBV20-1 to TRBJ2-5; 7 bases are a match to TRBD1. Germline V gene lookup returns CDR1 DFQATT and CDR2 SNEGSKA (reference sequence). The ends lost 4 bases at V and 5 bases at J; junction bases unmatched: 7. The CDR3 sequence is 13 residues long. CDR3 loop: CSATKTGRETQYF. The CDR3 bases are TGCAGTGCTACGAAGACAGGGCGGGAGACCCAGTACTTC.

This clonotype was recorded a few times. V usage is TRBV28 and J usage is TRBJ2-3, with 8 bases matching TRBD2. CDR3 length: 16 residues. With 6 bases clipped from V and 0 bases from J, the junction kept 8 bases outside the gene matches. CDR1 MDHEN and CDR2 SYDVKM come from the germline V gene. CDR3 in DNA: TGTGCCAGCAGCCGACGACTAGCGCGGAGCACAGATACGCAGTATTTT. Protein: CASSRRLARSTDTQYF.

In this sample, this clonotype turned up a few times. This sequence joins TRBV4-3 and TRBJ2-3; TRBD2 might be the D (5 bases). V was shortened by 0 bases and J by 3 bases, with 10 bases between the two germline ends. Germline loops: CDR1 LGHNA, CDR2 YSLEER. The CDR3 is made up of 15 amino acids. The CDR3 is CASSQDGGGTDTQYF. The CDR3 coding sequence is TGCGCCAGCAGCCAAGATGGAGGCGGGACAGATACGCAGTATTTT.

This clonotype was seen more than once but under ten times. The rearrangement joins TRBV5-1 to TRBJ2-2; D is possibly TRBD2 (6 bases). The CDR3 is made up of 14 amino acids. Germline V gene data show CDR1 as SGHRS and CDR2 as YFSETQ. Between the trimmed V and J ends, which lost 3 bases and 3 bases, there was a span of 9 bases. The CDR3 reads CASSSGLDTGELFF. CDR3 nucleotides: TGCGCCAGCAGCTCGGGACTTGACACCGGGGAGCTGTTTTTT.

The V call is TRBV28, the J call TRBJ1-4, with D perhaps matching TRBD1 (6 bases). V dropped 10 bases and J dropped 5 bases, with 14 bases sitting between them. This CDR3 is built from 13 residues. Germline V gives CDR1 MDHEN, CDR2 SYDVKM. Here the CDR3 reads CATRRDTNEKLFF. CDR3 in DNA: TGTGCCACCCGGCGGGACACAAATGAAAAACTGTTTTTT.

The V call is TRBV4-1, the J call TRBJ2-3, with TRBD2 as a possible D gene (6 bases). The CDR3 is 18 amino acids. Trimming left V 0 bases short and J 2 bases short, with 18 bases between. CDR1 is MGHRA, CDR2 YSYEKL, per germline. The CDR3: CASSQDDGGKDLTDTQYF. The CDR3 nucleotides are TGCGCCAGCAGCCAAGATGATGGAGGGAAAGACCTCACAGATACGCAGTATTTT.

This clonotype was seen a handful of times. The chain has TRBV15 and TRBJ2-7, with D unclear. Germline CDR1 and CDR2: LNHNV and YYDKDF (reference sequence). Trimming took 0 bases from V and 8 from J, leaving 11 bases between them. The CDR3 consists of 13 residues. CDR3 sequence: CATSRDRMEKQYF. CDR3 coding DNA: TGTGCCACCAGCAGAGATAGAATGGAGAAGCAGTACTTC.

This clonotype came up a few times. The chain combines TRBV5-5 with TRBJ2-2; D may be TRBD1 (6 bases). With 4 bases removed from V and 4 bases from J, the gap between germline ends came to 17 bases. The CDR3 has 16 amino acids. Germline V lookup: CDR1 SGHKS, CDR2 YYEKEE (reference sequence). CDR3 protein: CASSPYRDPVTGELFF. In nucleotides, the CDR3 is TGTGCCAGCAGCCCTTACAGGGACCCCGTCACCGGGGAGCTGTTTTTT.

In its sample, this clonotype was seen a few times. The chain is built from TRBV29-1 and TRBJ2-5, with no clear D. V dropped 3 bases and J dropped 6 bases, with 8 bases sitting between them. In germline, CDR1 is SQVTM, CDR2 ANQGSEA. There are 11 residues in the CDR3. CDR3 sequence reads: CSVDAGQTQYF. CDR3 sequence (DNA): TGCAGCGTTGATGCCGGGCAGACCCAGTACTTC. The whole variable domain, remainder taken from reference TRBV29-1 and TRBJ2-5, is SAVISQKPSRDICQRGTSLTIQCQVDSQVTMMFWYRQQPGQSLTLIATANQGSEATYESGFVIDKFPISRPNLTFSTLTVSNMSPEDSSIYLCSVDAGQTQYFGPGTRLLVL.

Only a few counts were recorded for this clonotype. This sequence joins TRBV29-1 and TRBJ1-1, with D uncertain. Germline V gene sequence: CDR1 SQVTM, CDR2 ANQGSEA. This CDR3 region has 10 residues. V was pared by 4 bases and J by 4 bases, with 4 bases between. In DNA form, the CDR3 reads TGCAGCGTTGCGAGCACTGAAGCTTTCTTT. It specifies CSVASTEAFF. Based on the CDR3 plus reference TRBV29-1 and TRBJ1-1, the full variable domain is SAVISQKPSRDICQRGTSLTIQCQVDSQVTMMFWYRQQPGQSLTLIATANQGSEATYESGFVIDKFPISRPNLTFSTLTVSNMSPEDSSIYLCSVASTEAFFGQGTRLTVV.

V and J are TRBV28 and TRBJ1-4; unclear D gene. CDR1 and CDR2 from the germline V gene are MDHEN and SYDVKM. CDR3 length: 15 residues. V lost 9 bases to trimming and J lost 2 bases, with 16 bases between them. DNA of the CDR3: TGTGCCAGTTCGGGAGAGGTGGTCACTAATGAAAAACTGTTTTTT. This translates into CASSGEVVTNEKLFF.

This clonotype was seen a few times. The chain has TRBV28 and TRBJ2-7; 7 positions match TRBD2. This CDR3 has 15 residues. Germline V gene lookup returns CDR1 MDHEN and CDR2 SYDVKM. V was clipped by 4 bases and J by 2 bases; unmatched bases: 8. CDR3 in amino acids: CASSSSRDYPYEQYV. The CDR3 bases are TGTGCCAGCAGTTCTTCTCGGGACTACCCCTACGAGCAGTACGTC.